One and the same sample provided the 13 T cell receptor beta chains below, sequenced in a study of beta chain features in type 1 diabetes (dated by TCRdb to the late 2010s). The library was made by the immunoSEQ multiplex PCR assay. The High Capacity cDNA Reverse Transcription Kit was used to reverse transcribe all of the isolated RNA, meaning that expressed TCRB transcripts were what got sequenced. This immuneACCESS table, as held by TCRdb, lists in-frame sequences with V and J called but not all clones. Of the missing ones, under half trace to an unresolved V gene in checked studies; the others have no known cause. This sample holds 250,000 to 400,000 clones; 14% were observed only once. The ten largest clones capture over 5% of the sample. The sample consisted of central memory CD4+ T cells from blood. These TCRs come from a man aged 30-40 years in good health.

Ten or more counts support this clone. The gene calls are TRBV7-9 and TRBJ2-1; D may be TRBD1 (5 bases). V was clipped by 9 bases and J by 9 bases, with 18 bases between them. Germline CDR1 reads SEHNR; CDR2 reads FQNEAQ (reference sequence). The CDR3 has 13 residues. The CDR3 DNA is TGTGCCAGGACGACAGACGTTTTGGGTGAGCAGTTCTTC. This sequence encodes CARTTDVLGEQFF.

The chain links TRBV2 to TRBJ1-2, with a weak D call TRBD1 (5 bases). CDR1 is SNHLY and CDR2 is FYNNEI in the germline V gene. This CDR3 contains 18 residues. Trimming stripped 8 bases from V and 2 bases from J, with 27 bases between. CDR3 in DNA: TGTGCCAGCTCTTACCTCCCATCCCTAGCAGGGATCAACTATGGCTACACCTTC. Translated: CASSYLPSLAGINYGYTF.

This clone appeared a few times. The chain couples TRBV5-1 to TRBJ2-1, with D possibly TRBD1 on 5 matching bases. From germline, CDR1 is SGHRS and CDR2 YFSETQ. V was clipped by 0 bases and J by 5 bases, with 15 bases between them. The CDR3 has 16 amino acids. The CDR3 DNA reads as TGCGCCAGCAGCTTGGCCGAGGCAGGGCCCCACAATGAGCAGTTCTTC. It is translated as CASSLAEAGPHNEQFF.

This clone was seen a few times. The CDR3 loop reads CSVGQGNEKLFF. The CDR3 nucleotides are TGCAGCGTAGGACAGGGGAATGAAAAACTGTTTTTT. This chain uses TRBV29-1 with TRBJ1-4; 9 bases are a match to TRBD1. Trimming at V came to 6 bases and at J to 5 bases, leaving 1 base not matched to a gene. The CDR3 extends over 12 amino acids. CDR1 is SQVTM and CDR2 is ANQGSEA in the germline V gene.

The table lists this clone with many counts. The CDR3 end shows no conserved phenylalanine or tryptophan, and so a read error is likely. The limits of the CDR3 on the DNA are not certain, so only TCRdb's listed CDR3 is given. This chain connects TRBV28 to TRBJ1-2. Germline V gene data show CDR1 as MDHEN and CDR2 as SYDVKM. The CDR3 sequence runs 11 residues, both termini included. CDR3 in amino acids: CASSSILDVYV.

This clone was recorded a few times. The rearrangement links TRBV6-1 to TRBJ2-7, with D perhaps TRBD1 (6 bases). From germline, CDR1 is MNHNS and CDR2 SASEGT. Trimming took off 4 bases at V and 3 bases at J, with 13 bases between the two ends. The CDR3 runs 14 residues. The CDR3 sequence is CASSVGQKDYEQYF. CDR3 nucleotide sequence: TGTGCCAGCAGTGTTGGACAGAAGGACTACGAGCAGTACTTC.

A word on this clone: One end of the junction is discordant with germline, which a read error may explain. The chain couples TRBV7-7 to TRBJ2-1; TRBD2 aligns across 8 bases. Germline loops: CDR1 SSHAT, CDR2 FNYEAQ (reference sequence). The CDR3 length is 16 residues. The CDR3: CASSLEPGLEYNEQFF. DNA of the CDR3: TGTGCTAGCAGCTTAGAACCGGGACTAGAGTACAATGAGCAGTTCTTC.

This clone was picked up many times. At the DNA level, this CDR3 is encoded by other sequences in the same sample as well. The CDR3, as DNA: TGTGCCAGCAGCCAAGTACTAGGCAATGAGCAGTTCTTC. Residues: CASSQVLGNEQFF. V and J are TRBV14 and TRBJ2-1; perhaps TRBD2 as D (5 bases). Germline V CDR1 and CDR2: SGHDN, FVKESK. Deletions cut 1 base from V and 6 bases from J, with 7 bases between. This CDR3 contains 13 residues.

This clone was seen more than once but under ten times. The genes are TRBV18 and TRBJ2-3; D ambiguous. Germline V gene data show CDR1 as KGHSH and CDR2 as LQKENI. Trimming cost V 6 bases and J 1 base, with 14 bases left between them. The CDR3 runs 15 residues. DNA for the CDR3: TGTGCCAGCTCCTCCTTGAAGGGCCGCACAGATACGCAGTATTTT. Translating it yields CASSSLKGRTDTQYF.

This clone was seen only a few times. The CDR3, as DNA: TGTGCCAGCAGCTTAACGACTAGCGGAGGCTATAGCACAGATACGCAGTATTTT. It codes for CASSLTTSGGYSTDTQYF. This rearrangement joins TRBV7-9 to TRBJ2-3; 9 bases are shared with TRBD2. CDR1 SEHNR and CDR2 FQNEAQ come from the germline V gene (reference sequence). The CDR3 totals 18 residues. V lost 2 bases to trimming and J lost 0 bases; unmatched junction nucleotides: 9.

This clone showed up many times. The chain is built from TRBV27 and TRBJ2-6, with D possibly TRBD2 on 6 matching bases. This CDR3 region has 15 residues. Germline CDR1 MNHEY, CDR2 SMNVEV (reference sequence). Trimming left V 7 bases short and J 2 bases short, with 12 bases between. The CDR3 DNA sequence: TGTGCCAGCACCGAGTGGGGGGCTGGGGCCAACGTCCTGACTTTC. Translation: CASTEWGAGANVLTF.

This clone was recorded a few times. Its ends do not fully match the called genes, so a read error is possible. This rearrangement joins TRBV7-7 to TRBJ2-2, with 8 nucleotides matching TRBD2. Germline V gives CDR1 SSHAT, CDR2 FNYEAQ (reference sequence). The length of the CDR3 is 13 residues. CDR3 sequence: CASSLAGSGELFF. The CDR3 DNA reads TGTGCTAGCAGCTTAGCGGGGAGCGGGGAGCTGTTTTTT.

This clone was observed many times. The V call is TRBV2, the J call TRBJ1-1, with unresolved D. The CDR3 extends over 12 amino acids. The germline V gene has CDR1 SNHLY and CDR2 FYNNEI. Trimming removed 6 bases from V and 10 bases from J, with 15 bases in between. In DNA form, the CDR3 reads TGTGCCAGCAGATCCATGGCCGTGGGAGCTTTCTTT. Its protein is CASRSMAVGAFF.